One and the same sample provided the 22 T cell receptor beta chains below, sequenced in a study of regulatory T cells in long-lasting Graves disease. Time point meaning: newly diagnosed GD, antithyroid drugs for less than 3 months. PBMC RNA was the source of the TCR library. HTBI primers from iRepertoire and Arm-PCR of CDR3 regions yielded the TCR beta libraries. MiXCR, run by TCRdb on the multiplex PCR reads, gives a single entry per CDR3 protein. The table lists about 460,000 distinct CDR3 sequences, 14% of them singletons. This sample also belongs to another study, concerning T cells in Graves' hyperthyroidism and ophthalmopathy.

The sample here was peripheral blood mononuclear cells (PBMCs), taken at new diagnosis, from a patient treated with antithyroid drugs. The receptors originated from a woman aged 50 to 60 with Graves disease.

This clonotype was observed a few times. This chain uses TRBV18 with TRBJ2-7, with a possible D match to TRBD1 (7 bases). Germline CDR1 is KGHSH and CDR2 is LQKENI. V lost 2 bases to trimming and J lost 6 bases, with 17 bases between them. CDR3 size: 15 residues. CDR3: CASSPVGQRVCEQYF. CDR3 nucleotides: TGTGCCAGCTCACCAGTGGGACAGCGGGTTTGCGAGCAGTACTTC.

This clonotype occurred many times. The rearrangement links TRBV2 to TRBJ2-1; TRBD2 matches at 10 bases. The CDR3 contains 17 residues. Germline V lookup: CDR1 SNHLY, CDR2 FYNNEI. Trimming removed 4 bases from V and 7 bases from J; junction bases left unmatched: 13. CDR3: CASSVNVRLAGDNEQFF. In nucleotides, the CDR3 is TGTGCCAGCAGTGTAAATGTTCGGCTAGCGGGAGATAATGAGCAGTTCTTC. Variable domain in full (rest from reference TRBV2 and TRBJ2-1): EPEVTQTPSHQVTQMGQEVILRCVPISNHLYFYWYRQILGQKVEFLVSFYNNEISEKSEIFDDQFSVERPDGSNFTLKIRSTKLEDSAMYFCASSVNVRLAGDNEQFFGPGTRLTVL.

This clonotype was recorded at least ten times. DNA for the CDR3: TGTGCCAGCAGTAGCTTGGCAAGCTCCTACAATGAGCAGTTCTTC. Protein: CASSSLASSYNEQFF. The chain links TRBV2 to TRBJ2-1, with D unresolved. Germline V gives CDR1 SNHLY, CDR2 FYNNEI. Trimming shortened V by 5 bases and J by 0 bases, and 11 bases separated the two germline ends. The CDR3 has 15 amino acids. Together with reference TRBV2 and TRBJ2-1, the CDR3 gives the full variable domain: EPEVTQTPSHQVTQMGQEVILRCVPISNHLYFYWYRQILGQKVEFLVSFYNNEISEKSEIFDDQFSVERPDGSNFTLKIRSTKLEDSAMYFCASSSLASSYNEQFFGPGTRLTVL.

V and J are TRBV20-1 and TRBJ2-7, with D possibly TRBD2 on 5 matching bases. Germline CDR1 reads DFQATT; CDR2 reads SNEGSKA (reference sequence). Between the trimmed V and J ends, which lost 3 bases and 2 bases, there was a span of 14 bases. The CDR3 contains 14 residues. In nucleotides, the CDR3 is TGCAGTGCTAGTAGAGCGGCAAACGCCTACGAGCAGTACTTC. It translates to CSASRAANAYEQYF.

In this sample, this clonotype turned up many times. The chain uses TRBV11-3 and TRBJ1-1; no firm D call. Trimming left V 2 bases short and J 7 bases short, with 8 bases between. Per the germline V gene, CDR1 is SGHNT and CDR2 is YENEEA. The CDR3 has 12 amino acids. The CDR3 reads CASSLSSGEAFF. CDR3 nucleotide sequence: TGTGCCAGCAGCTTATCATCAGGTGAAGCTTTCTTT.

This rearrangement joins TRBV5-1 to TRBJ1-3; D is unclear. Germline V gives CDR1 SGHRS, CDR2 YFSETQ. The CDR3 is made up of 16 amino acids. Between the trimmed V and J ends, which lost 2 bases and 0 bases, there was a span of 12 bases. In nucleotides, the CDR3 is TGCGCCAGCAGCTTAACCGGACCGCTCTCTGGAAACACCATATATTTT. Protein sequence: CASSLTGPLSGNTIYF.

The chain uses TRBV3-1 and TRBJ1-5; D is perhaps TRBD1 (5 bases). This CDR3 contains 15 residues. Trimming took 1 base from V and 9 from J, leaving 16 bases between them. The germline V gene has CDR1 LGHDT and CDR2 YNNKEL (reference sequence). CDR3 region: CASSQGSPGQGPQHF. For the CDR3, the DNA is TGTGCCAGCAGCCAAGGTAGTCCAGGCCAGGGGCCCCAGCATTTT.

This clonotype was counted at least ten times. The gene calls are TRBV20-1 and TRBJ1-6; tentative D call: TRBD1 (6 bases). The length of the CDR3 is 14 residues. CDR1 is DFQATT and CDR2 is SNEGSKA in the germline V gene (reference sequence). The V and J ends lost 4 bases and 6 bases respectively, with 13 bases between them. CDR3 protein: CSATEGGSNSPLHF. CDR3 bases: TGCAGTGCTACGGAGGGGGGCTCTAATTCACCCCTCCACTTT.

This clonotype was observed many times. This rearrangement joins TRBV28 to TRBJ2-7; 8 bases map to TRBD2. With V trimmed by 6 bases and J by 4 bases, 11 bases remained unmatched. The CDR3 consists of 15 residues. Germline CDR1 reads MDHEN; CDR2 reads SYDVKM. DNA for the CDR3: TGTGCCAGCAGCCCTATAGCGGGAATCGGTTACGAGCAGTACTTC. Amino acid sequence: CASSPIAGIGYEQYF.

Ten or more counts support this clonotype. The chain recombines TRBV9 with TRBJ2-5; possibly TRBD1 for D (5 bases). V dropped 2 bases and J dropped 5 bases, with 19 bases sitting between them. This CDR3 has 16 amino acids. Looked up from germline, CDR1 is SGDLS and CDR2 is YYNGEE. CDR3 DNA sequence: TGTGCCAGCAGCGTGACCCCGGTTCGCAGGGCTGAGACCCAGTACTTC. Translation gives CASSVTPVRRAETQYF.

In this sample, this clonotype turned up many times. The V and J genes are TRBV12-3 or TRBV12-4 and TRBJ1-5; tentative D call: TRBD1 (5 bases). The CDR3 covers 14 residues. V was pared by 2 bases and J by 4 bases, with 9 bases between. The DNA of the CDR3 is TGTGCCAGCAGTTTATCAGGGACTAATCAGCCCCAGCATTTT. The encoded protein is CASSLSGTNQPQHF.

This rearrangement joins TRBV6-4 to TRBJ2-1; D remains ambiguous. This CDR3 region has 10 residues. V was cut by 8 bases and J by 9 bases, with 8 bases left in between. CDR1 is MRHNA, CDR2 SNTAGT, per germline. The CDR3 loop is CASGDFEQFF. The CDR3 bases are TGTGCCAGCGGGGATTTTGAGCAGTTCTTC.

This clonotype was detected ten times or more. This chain uses TRBV28 with TRBJ2-7, with 14 bases identical to TRBD2. Per the germline V gene, CDR1 is MDHEN and CDR2 is SYDVKM. This CDR3 has 16 amino acids. The V segment lost 3 bases and the J segment 0 bases; nucleotides outside the gene matches: 1. The CDR3 loop is CASSLGLAGASYEQYF. The CDR3 DNA is TGTGCCAGCAGTTTGGGACTAGCGGGAGCCTCCTACGAGCAGTACTTC.

Ten or more counts support this clonotype. This chain joins TRBV11-2 and TRBJ2-5; TRBD2 matches 8 bases. V dropped 1 base and J dropped 5; count of bases not matched to a gene: 9. Germline CDR1 is SGHAT and CDR2 is FQNNGV. This CDR3 is 16 amino acids long. CDR3 nucleotide sequence: TGTGCCAGCAGCTTAGCGGGAGGGCCACGTTGGGAGACCCAGTACTTC. Translated: CASSLAGGPRWETQYF.

Many counts were recorded for this clonotype. This sequence joins TRBV5-1 and TRBJ2-7, with D unresolved. Germline V CDR1 and CDR2: SGHRS, YFSETQ. The CDR3 is 14 amino acids. Trimming shortened V by 1 base and J by 1 base, and 9 bases separated the two germline ends. Written as DNA, the CDR3 is TGCGCCAGCAGCTTGTCAGCGCCTTCCTACGAGCAGTACTTC. Translation gives CASSLSAPSYEQYF.

This clonotype was picked up many times. CDR3 sequence: CSARDLNTGELFF. Here the CDR3 DNA reads TGCAGTGCTAGAGACCTAAACACCGGGGAGCTGTTTTTT. The V and J genes are TRBV20-1 and TRBJ2-2; D ambiguous. Looked up from germline, CDR1 is DFQATT and CDR2 is SNEGSKA (reference sequence). This CDR3 comprises 13 residues. The ends were cut back, 0 bases at V and 2 bases at J, with 4 bases in the middle.

The chain employs TRBV2 and TRBJ2-1, with D tentatively TRBD1 or TRBD2 (5 bases each). Germline assignment: CDR1 SNHLY and CDR2 FYNNEI. The CDR3 length is 11 residues. Trimming took 8 bases from V and 6 from J, leaving 8 bases between them. CDR3 loop: CASGTLNEQFF. CDR3 bases: TGTGCCAGCGGGACCCTCAATGAGCAGTTCTTC.

The rearrangement joins TRBV30 to TRBJ2-7; 7 nucleotides align to TRBD1. The CDR3 loop spans 13 amino acids. V trimming: 0 bases; J trimming: 2 bases; junction bases outside the gene matches: 1. Looked up from germline, CDR1 is GTSNPN and CDR2 is SVGIG (reference sequence). The CDR3 coding sequence is TGTGCCTGGAGTGTGGGGACAGCCTACGAGCAGTACTTC. It translates to CAWSVGTAYEQYF.

This clonotype was counted many times. This rearrangement joins TRBV6-1 to TRBJ2-7; D is perhaps TRBD1 or TRBD2 (5 bases each). V lost 6 bases and J 3 bases, leaving 12 bases between the germline ends. From germline, CDR1 is MNHNS and CDR2 SASEGT. The CDR3 has 13 amino acids. CDR3 residues: CASSRGPYYEQYF. DNA for the CDR3: TGTGCCAGCAGCCGGGGACCCTACTACGAGCAGTACTTC.

A word on this clonotype: Germline and junction disagree at one end, which may indicate a read error. The chain has TRBV28 and TRBJ2-7; a weak D match, TRBD2 (5 bases). CDR1 is MDHEN and CDR2 is SYDVKM in the germline V gene. The CDR3 covers 13 residues. The CDR3 region has the DNA TGTGCCAGCAGGCCGGAGGTCTCCTACGGGCAGTACTTC. Its protein product is CASRPEVSYGQYF.

This clonotype was seen at least ten times. The J gene is TRBJ2-1, the V gene TRBV5-6; D is perhaps TRBD2 (6 bases). Trimming cost V 3 bases and J 6 bases, with 16 bases left between them. The germline CDR1 and CDR2 sequences are SGHDT and YYEEEE. CDR3 length: 15 amino acids. CDR3 sequence: CASSSVDREFNEQFF. The DNA of the CDR3 is TGTGCCAGCAGCTCAGTTGACCGGGAGTTCAATGAGCAGTTCTTC.

This clonotype occurred many times. This chain uses TRBV11-2 with TRBJ2-7; D is tentatively TRBD1 or TRBD2 (6 bases each). The CDR3 has 15 amino acids. Germline lookup yields CDR1 SGHAT and CDR2 FQNNGV. Trimming cost V 4 bases and J 3 bases, with 16 bases left between them. The CDR3 is CASSSPGDNLYEQYF. The CDR3 bases are TGTGCCAGCAGCTCGCCGGGGGACAACCTCTACGAGCAGTACTTC.